This TCR beta chain was documented in a study of somatic mutations in cytotoxic T cells in rheumatoid arthritis. TCRdb keeps only in-frame clones here, not all; method: immunoSEQ multiplex PCR. The profile shows around 19,000 clones, 65% to 70% of them singletons. The V end was cut by 3 bases, the J end by 6 bases, with 20 bases between. The CDR3 loop spans 17 amino acids. The germline V gene has CDR1 SNHLY and CDR2 FYNNEI. The receptor comes from an adult with rheumatoid arthritis. The sample consisted of CD8+ T cells sorted from blood. The chain uses TRBV2 and TRBJ2-2; weak D call: TRBD1 (5 bases). The DNA of the CDR3 is TGTGCCAGCAGTGATTGGCTTGGGGCGCAAGCATCCGGGGAGCTGTTTTTT. Translated: CASSDWLGAQASGELFF.